This T cell receptor beta chain originates from a study of control samples from healthy donors and cancer patients. Assay: immunoSEQ multiplex PCR; the TCRdb copy retains only in-frame clones and omits some. The sample shows some 90,000 clones, about 85% of them seen only once. The germline V gene has CDR1 LNHDA and CDR2 SQIVND (reference sequence). The CDR3 is 15 residues long. Trimming took 6 bases from V and 2 from J, leaving 15 bases between them. The rearrangement links TRBV19 to TRBJ2-3; TRBD2 is a possible D gene (5 bases). The sequencing sample was made of blood. This receptor was identified in a woman aged 50 to 65 in good health. The CDR3 DNA sequence: TGTGCCAGTAGAGGTTTTAGCGCGTTCACAGATACGCAGTATTTT. Its translation: CASRGFSAFTDTQYF.